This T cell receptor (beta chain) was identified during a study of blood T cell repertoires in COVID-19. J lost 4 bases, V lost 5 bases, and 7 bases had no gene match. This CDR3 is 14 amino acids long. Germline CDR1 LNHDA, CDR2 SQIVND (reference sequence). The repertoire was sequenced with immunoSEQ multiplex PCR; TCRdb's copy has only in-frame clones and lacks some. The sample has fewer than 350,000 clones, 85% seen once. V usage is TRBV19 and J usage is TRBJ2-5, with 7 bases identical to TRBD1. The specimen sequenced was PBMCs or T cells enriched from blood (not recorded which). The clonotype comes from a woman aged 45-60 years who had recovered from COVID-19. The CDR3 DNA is TGTGCCAGTAGTCCGTTCCGGGACAGAGAGACCCAGTACTTC. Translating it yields CASSPFRDRETQYF.